This T cell receptor (beta chain) is drawn from a study of control samples from healthy donors and cancer patients. V lost 3 bases to trimming and J lost 7 bases; unmatched junction nucleotides: 11. Germline CDR1 DFQATT, CDR2 SNEGSKA (reference sequence). The CDR3 length is 15 residues. Measured with immunoSEQ multiplex PCR; TCRdb has only the in-frame clones, and not every one. The table lists more than 60,000 clones, nearly 90% of them singletons. This clone was found a few times. This clonotype originated in a man aged 55 to 70 with colorectal cancer. V is TRBV20-1 and J is TRBJ1-4; 7 nucleotides align to TRBD1. The sequencing sample was made of PBMCs. The CDR3 is CSASRPRDRSEKLFF. The DNA of the CDR3 is TGCAGTGCTAGTCGCCCCCGGGACAGATCTGAAAAACTGTTTTTT.